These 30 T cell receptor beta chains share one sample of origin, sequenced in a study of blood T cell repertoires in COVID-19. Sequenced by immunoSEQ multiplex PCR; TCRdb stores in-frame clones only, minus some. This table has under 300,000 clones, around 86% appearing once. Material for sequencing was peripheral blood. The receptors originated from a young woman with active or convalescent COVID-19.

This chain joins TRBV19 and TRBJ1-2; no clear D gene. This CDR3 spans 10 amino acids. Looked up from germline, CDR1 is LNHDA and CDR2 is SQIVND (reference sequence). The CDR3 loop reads CERGDYGYTF. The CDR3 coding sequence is TGTGAGCGGGGAGACTATGGCTACACCTTC.

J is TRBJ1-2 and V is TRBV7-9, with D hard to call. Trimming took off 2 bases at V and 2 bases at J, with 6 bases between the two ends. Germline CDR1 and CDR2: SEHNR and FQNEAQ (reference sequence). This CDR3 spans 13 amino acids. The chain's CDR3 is CASSLNQNYGYTF. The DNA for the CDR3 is TGTGCCAGCAGCTTAAATCAGAACTATGGCTACACCTTC.

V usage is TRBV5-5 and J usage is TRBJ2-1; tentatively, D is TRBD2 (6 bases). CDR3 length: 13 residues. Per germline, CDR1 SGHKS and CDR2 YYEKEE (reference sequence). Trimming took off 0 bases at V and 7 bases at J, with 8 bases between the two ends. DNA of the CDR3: TGTGCCAGCAGCTTGGGGGGGAGGAATGAGCAGTTCTTC. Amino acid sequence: CASSLGGRNEQFF.

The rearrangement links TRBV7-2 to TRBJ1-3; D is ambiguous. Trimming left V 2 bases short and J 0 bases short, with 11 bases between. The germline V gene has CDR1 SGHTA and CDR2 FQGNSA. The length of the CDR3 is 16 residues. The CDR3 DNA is TGTGCCAGCAGCTTAAGTGGGCCGAACTCTGGAAACACCATATATTTT. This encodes CASSLSGPNSGNTIYF.

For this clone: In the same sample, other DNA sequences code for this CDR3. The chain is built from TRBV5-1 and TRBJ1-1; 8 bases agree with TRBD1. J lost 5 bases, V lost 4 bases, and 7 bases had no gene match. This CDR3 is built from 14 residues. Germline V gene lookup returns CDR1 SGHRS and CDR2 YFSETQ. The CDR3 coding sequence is TGCGCCAGCAGCCTGACAGGGGAGGTGACTGAAGCTTTCTTT. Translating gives CASSLTGEVTEAFF.

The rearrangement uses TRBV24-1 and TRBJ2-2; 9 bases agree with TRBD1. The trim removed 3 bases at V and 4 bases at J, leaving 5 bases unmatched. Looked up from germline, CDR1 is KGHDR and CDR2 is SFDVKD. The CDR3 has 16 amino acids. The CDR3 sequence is CATSDPTGGGTGELFF. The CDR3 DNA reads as TGTGCCACCAGTGATCCGACAGGGGGAGGCACCGGGGAGCTGTTTTTT.

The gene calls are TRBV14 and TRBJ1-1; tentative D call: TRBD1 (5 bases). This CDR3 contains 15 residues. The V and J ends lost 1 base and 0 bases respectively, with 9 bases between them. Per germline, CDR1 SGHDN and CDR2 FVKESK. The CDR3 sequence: CASSQVEGMNTEAFF. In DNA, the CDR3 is TGTGCCAGCAGCCAAGTGGAGGGGATGAACACTGAAGCTTTCTTT.

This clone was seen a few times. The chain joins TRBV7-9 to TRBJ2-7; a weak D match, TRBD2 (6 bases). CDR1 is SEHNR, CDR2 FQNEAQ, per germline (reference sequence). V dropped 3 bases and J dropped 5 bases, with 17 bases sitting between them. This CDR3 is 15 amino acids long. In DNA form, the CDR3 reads TGTGCCAGCAGCTTTAACCGGGGGACGGATGACGAGCAGTACTTC. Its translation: CASSFNRGTDDEQYF.

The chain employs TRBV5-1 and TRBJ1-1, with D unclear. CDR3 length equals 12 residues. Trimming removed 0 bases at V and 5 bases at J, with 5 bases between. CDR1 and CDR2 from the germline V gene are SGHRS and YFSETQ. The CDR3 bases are TGCGCCAGCAGCTTGGGTCATACTGAAGCTTTCTTT. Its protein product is CASSLGHTEAFF.

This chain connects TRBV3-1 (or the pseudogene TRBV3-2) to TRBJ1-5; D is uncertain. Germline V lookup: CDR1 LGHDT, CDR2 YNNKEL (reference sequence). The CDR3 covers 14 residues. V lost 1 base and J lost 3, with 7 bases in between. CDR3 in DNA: TGTGCCAGCAGCCAAGGCGGCCCCAATCAGCCCCAGCATTTT. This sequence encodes CASSQGGPNQPQHF.

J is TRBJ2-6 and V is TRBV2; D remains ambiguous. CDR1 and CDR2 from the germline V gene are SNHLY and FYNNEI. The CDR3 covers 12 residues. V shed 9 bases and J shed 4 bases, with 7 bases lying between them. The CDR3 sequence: CARLSGANVLTF. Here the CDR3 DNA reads TGTGCCAGATTAAGCGGGGCCAACGTCCTGACTTTC.

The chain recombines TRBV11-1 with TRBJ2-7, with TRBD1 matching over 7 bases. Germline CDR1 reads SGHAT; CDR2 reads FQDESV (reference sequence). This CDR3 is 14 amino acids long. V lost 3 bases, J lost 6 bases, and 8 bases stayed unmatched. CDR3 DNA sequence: TGTGCCAGCAGCTTGAAGACAGGGACCGGCGAGCAGTACTTC. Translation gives CASSLKTGTGEQYF.

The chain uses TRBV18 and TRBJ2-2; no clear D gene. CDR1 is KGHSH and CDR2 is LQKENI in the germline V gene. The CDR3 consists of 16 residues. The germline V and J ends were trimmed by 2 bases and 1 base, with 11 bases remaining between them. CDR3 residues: CASSPLGWQNTGELFF. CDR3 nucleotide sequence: TGTGCCAGCTCACCATTGGGCTGGCAGAACACCGGGGAGCTGTTTTTT.

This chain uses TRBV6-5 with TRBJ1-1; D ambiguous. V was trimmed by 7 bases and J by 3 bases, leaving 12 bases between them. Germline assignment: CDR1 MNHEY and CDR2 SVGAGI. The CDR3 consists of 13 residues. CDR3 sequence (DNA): TGTGCCAGCATTCGGGCGGGCGACACTGAAGCTTTCTTT. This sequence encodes CASIRAGDTEAFF.

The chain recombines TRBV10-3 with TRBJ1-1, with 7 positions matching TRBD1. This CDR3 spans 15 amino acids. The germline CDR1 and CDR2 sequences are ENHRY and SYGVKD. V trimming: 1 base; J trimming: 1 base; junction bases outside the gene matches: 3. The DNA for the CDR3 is TGTGCCATCAGTGAGTACCAGGGGGGGAACACTGAAGCTTTCTTT. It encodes CAISEYQGGNTEAFF.

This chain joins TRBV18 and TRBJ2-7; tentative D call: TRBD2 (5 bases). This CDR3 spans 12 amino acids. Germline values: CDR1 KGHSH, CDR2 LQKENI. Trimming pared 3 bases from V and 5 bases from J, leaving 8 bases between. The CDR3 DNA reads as TGTGCCAGCTCACCGAGCGGTCACGAGCAGTACTTC. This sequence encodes CASSPSGHEQYF. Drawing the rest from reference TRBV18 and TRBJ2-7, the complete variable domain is NAGVMQNPRHLVRRRGQEARLRCSPMKGHSHVYWYRQLPEEGLKFMVYLQKENIIDESGMPKERFSAEFPKEGPSILRIQQVVRGDSAAYFCASSPSGHEQYFGPGTRLTVT.

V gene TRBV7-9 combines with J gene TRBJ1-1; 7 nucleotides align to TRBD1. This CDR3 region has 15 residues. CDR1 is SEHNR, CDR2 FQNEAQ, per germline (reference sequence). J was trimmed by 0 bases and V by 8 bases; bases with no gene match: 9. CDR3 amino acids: CASGYRGPMNTEAFF. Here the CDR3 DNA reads TGTGCCAGCGGCTACAGGGGACCAATGAACACTGAAGCTTTCTTT.

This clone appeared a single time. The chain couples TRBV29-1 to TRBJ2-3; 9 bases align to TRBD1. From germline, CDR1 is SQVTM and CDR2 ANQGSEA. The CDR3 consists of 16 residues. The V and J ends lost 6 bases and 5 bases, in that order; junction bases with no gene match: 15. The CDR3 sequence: CSVPSPTGGIGDTQYF. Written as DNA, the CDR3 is TGCAGCGTCCCAAGTCCGACAGGGGGTATTGGAGATACGCAGTATTTT.

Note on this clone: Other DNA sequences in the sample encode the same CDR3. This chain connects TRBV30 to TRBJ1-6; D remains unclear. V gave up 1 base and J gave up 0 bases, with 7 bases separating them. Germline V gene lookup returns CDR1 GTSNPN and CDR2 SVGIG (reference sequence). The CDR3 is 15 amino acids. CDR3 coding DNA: TGTGCCTGGAGTGGCGGGAGCTCCTATAATTCACCCCTCCACTTT. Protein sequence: CAWSGGSSYNSPLHF.

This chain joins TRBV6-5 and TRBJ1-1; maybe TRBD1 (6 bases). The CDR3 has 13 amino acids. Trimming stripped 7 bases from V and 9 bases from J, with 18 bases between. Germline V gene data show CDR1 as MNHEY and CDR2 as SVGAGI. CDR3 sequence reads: CASTVQGKGKAFF. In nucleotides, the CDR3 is TGTGCCAGCACTGTCCAGGGGAAGGGAAAAGCTTTCTTT.

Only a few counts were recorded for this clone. As DNA, the CDR3 is TGTGCCAGCAGCTTGGACCGCGGGAGAAACACCATATATTTT. Protein: CASSLDRGRNTIYF. The chain joins TRBV7-2 to TRBJ1-3; D unclear. The CDR3 sequence is 14 residues long. Between the trimmed V and J ends, which lost 3 bases and 5 bases, there was a span of 11 bases. Germline V gives CDR1 SGHTA, CDR2 FQGNSA.

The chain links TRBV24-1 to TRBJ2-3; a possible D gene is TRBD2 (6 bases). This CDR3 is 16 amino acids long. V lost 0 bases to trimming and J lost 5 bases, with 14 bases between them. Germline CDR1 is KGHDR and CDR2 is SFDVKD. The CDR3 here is CATSDLGGSHGDTQYF. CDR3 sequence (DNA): TGTGCCACCAGTGATTTGGGGGGGTCGCATGGAGATACGCAGTATTTT.

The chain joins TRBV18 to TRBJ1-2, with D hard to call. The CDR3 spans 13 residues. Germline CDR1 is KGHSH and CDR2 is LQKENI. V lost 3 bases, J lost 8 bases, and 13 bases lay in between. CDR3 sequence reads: CASSPERVGGYTF. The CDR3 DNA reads TGTGCCAGCTCACCGGAGCGGGTTGGAGGCTACACCTTC.

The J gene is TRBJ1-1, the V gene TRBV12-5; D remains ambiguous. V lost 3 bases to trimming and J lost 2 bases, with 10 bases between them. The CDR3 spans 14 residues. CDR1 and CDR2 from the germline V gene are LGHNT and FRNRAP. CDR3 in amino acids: CASGFSGRNTEAFF. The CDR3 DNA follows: TGTGCTAGTGGTTTTTCTGGGCGAAACACTGAAGCTTTCTTT. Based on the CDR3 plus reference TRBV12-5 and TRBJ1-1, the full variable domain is DARVTQTPRHKVTEMGQEVTMRCQPILGHNTVFWYRQTMMQGLELLAYFRNRAPLDDSGMPKDRFSAEMPDATLATLKIQPSEPRDSAVYFCASGFSGRNTEAFFGQGTRLTVV.

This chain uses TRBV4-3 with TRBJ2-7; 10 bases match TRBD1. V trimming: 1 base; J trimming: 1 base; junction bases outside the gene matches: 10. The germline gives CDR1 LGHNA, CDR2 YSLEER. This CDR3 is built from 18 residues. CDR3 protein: CASSQAYYRGQGSYEQYF. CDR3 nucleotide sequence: TGCGCCAGCAGCCAAGCGTACTACAGGGGACAGGGGTCCTACGAGCAGTACTTC.

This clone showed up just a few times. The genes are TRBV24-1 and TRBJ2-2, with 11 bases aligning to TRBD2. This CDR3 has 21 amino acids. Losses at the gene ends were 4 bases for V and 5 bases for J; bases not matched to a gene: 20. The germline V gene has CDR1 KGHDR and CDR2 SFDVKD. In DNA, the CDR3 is TGTGCCACCAGTGACCATACTAGCGGGGGAAACCATAGGAGGTGGACCGGGGAGCTGTTTTTT. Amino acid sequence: CATSDHTSGGNHRRWTGELFF.

Here the CDR3 reads CASSQDASSSYEQYF. As DNA, the CDR3 is TGCGCCAGCAGCCAAGATGCGTCTAGCTCCTACGAGCAGTACTTC. V gene TRBV4-3 combines with J gene TRBJ2-7; D gene ambiguous. This CDR3 contains 15 residues. Germline V gene sequence: CDR1 LGHNA, CDR2 YSLEER. Trimming pared 0 bases from V and 0 bases from J, leaving 9 bases between.

This CDR3 reads CASSPHRGRVIGANVLTF. DNA of the CDR3: TGCGCCAGCAGCCCCCACAGGGGGCGCGTAATTGGGGCCAACGTCCTGACTTTC. The rearrangement uses TRBV4-3 and TRBJ2-6, with 9 bases lining up with TRBD1. The length of the CDR3 is 18 residues. Germline V lookup: CDR1 LGHNA, CDR2 YSLEER. Losses at the gene ends were 4 bases for V and 3 bases for J; bases not matched to a gene: 10.

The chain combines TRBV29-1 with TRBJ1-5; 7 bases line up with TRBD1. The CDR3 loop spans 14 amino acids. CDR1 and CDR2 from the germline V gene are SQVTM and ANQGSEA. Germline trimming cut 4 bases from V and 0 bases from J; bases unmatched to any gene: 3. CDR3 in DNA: TGCAGCGTTGCACAGGGGCTTAGCAATCAGCCCCAGCATTTT. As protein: CSVAQGLSNQPQHF. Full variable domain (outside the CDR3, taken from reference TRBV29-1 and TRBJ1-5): SAVISQKPSRDICQRGTSLTIQCQVDSQVTMMFWYRQQPGQSLTLIATANQGSEATYESGFVIDKFPISRPNLTFSTLTVSNMSPEDSSIYLCSVAQGLSNQPQHFGDGTRLSIL.

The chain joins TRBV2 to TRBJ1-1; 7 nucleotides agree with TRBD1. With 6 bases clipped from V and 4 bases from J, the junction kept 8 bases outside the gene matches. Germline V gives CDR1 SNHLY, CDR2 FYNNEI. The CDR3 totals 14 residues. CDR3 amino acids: CASSEQGRGTEAFF. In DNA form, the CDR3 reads TGTGCCAGCAGCGAACAGGGGAGGGGCACTGAAGCTTTCTTT.